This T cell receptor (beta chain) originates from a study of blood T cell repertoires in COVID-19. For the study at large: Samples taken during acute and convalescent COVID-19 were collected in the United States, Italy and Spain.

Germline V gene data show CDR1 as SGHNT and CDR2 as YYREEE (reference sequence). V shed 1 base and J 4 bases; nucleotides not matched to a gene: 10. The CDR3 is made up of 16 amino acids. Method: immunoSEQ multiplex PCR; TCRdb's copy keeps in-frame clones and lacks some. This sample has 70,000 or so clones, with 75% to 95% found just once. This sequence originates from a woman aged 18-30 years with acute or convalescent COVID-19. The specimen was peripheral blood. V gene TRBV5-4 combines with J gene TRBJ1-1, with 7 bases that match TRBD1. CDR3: CASSLSGGGASTEAFF. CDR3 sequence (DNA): TGTGCCAGCAGCTTGAGTGGAGGGGGCGCGAGCACTGAAGCTTTCTTT.